Listed below are T cell receptor beta chains from one sample, sequenced in a study of tumor-infiltrating lymphocytes in oesophageal squamous cell carcinoma. TCRdb redid the calling of the PCR reads with MiXCR, one entry per CDR3 protein. The repertoire includes tens of thousands of distinct CDR3 sequences, around a third of them detected once, and approximately 19% sits in the top ten. Sequencing input: esophageal tumor tissue. These receptors all come from a female donor with esophageal squamous cell carcinoma. The CDR3 runs from the conserved cysteine through the conserved F or W. The order of the fields is clone size, J gene, V gene, D gene, CDR3 DNA, CDR3 protein. A D gene is named only where the DNA matches it firmly. Clone size appears in some rows only: once, few, many, or a class for an expanded clone.

clone size: NA
J gene: TRBJ2-3
V gene: TRBV5-3
D gene: NA
CDR3 DNA: TGTGCCAGCAGCCCTAGCAGTAGCACAGATACGCAGTATTTT
CDR3 protein: CASSPSSSTDTQYF

clone size: NA
J gene: TRBJ1-5
V gene: TRBV7-2
D gene: NA
CDR3 DNA: TGTGCCAGCAGCTTAGAAGGACACTATAGCAATCAGCCCCAGCATTTT
CDR3 protein: CASSLEGHYSNQPQHF

clone size: many
J gene: TRBJ1-5
V gene: TRBV19
D gene: NA
CDR3 DNA: TGTGCCGTAAAAAGCGGATTCGGTAATCAGCCCCAGCATTTT
CDR3 protein: CAVKSGFGNQPQHF

clone size: many
J gene: TRBJ1-6
V gene: TRBV27
D gene: NA
CDR3 DNA: TGTGCCAGCAGTTCCTACTATTCACCCCTCCACTTT
CDR3 protein: CASSSYYSPLHF

clone size: medium-sized
J gene: TRBJ2-2
V gene: TRBV11-2
D gene: NA
CDR3 DNA: TGTGCCAGCAGCTTAGAAATTAGCACCGGGGAGCTGTTTTTT
CDR3 protein: CASSLEISTGELFF

clone size: many
J gene: TRBJ2-6
V gene: TRBV19
D gene: NA
CDR3 DNA: NA
CDR3 protein: CASSWGGQGATLHLRF

clone size: few
J gene: TRBJ2-3
V gene: TRBV7-2
D gene: NA
CDR3 DNA: TGTGCCAGCAGCTTTTACGTCAGCTCTCTCAGCACAGATACGCAGTATTTT
CDR3 protein: CASSFYVSSLSTDTQYF

clone size: many
J gene: TRBJ2-7
V gene: TRBV10-3
D gene: NA
CDR3 DNA: TGTGCCCACGGGGATACCTACGAGCAGTACTTC
CDR3 protein: CAHGDTYEQYF

clone size: many
J gene: TRBJ2-3
V gene: TRBV28
D gene: TRBD1
CDR3 DNA: TGTGCCAGCAATAGACAGGGGACAGATACGCAGTATTTT
CDR3 protein: CASNRQGTDTQYF

clone size: medium-sized
J gene: TRBJ1-2
V gene: TRBV7-9
D gene: NA
CDR3 DNA: TGTGCCAGCAGCCCCCCCGCGGGGGGTGGCTACACCTTC
CDR3 protein: CASSPPAGGGYTF

clone size: medium-sized
J gene: TRBJ1-2
V gene: TRBV7-2
D gene: NA
CDR3 DNA: TGTGCCAGCAGCTACGGTGACGCTAGTGTCGTGGGTGGCTACACCTTC
CDR3 protein: CASSYGDASVVGGYTF

clone size: few
J gene: TRBJ2-7
V gene: TRBV2
D gene: TRBD2
CDR3 DNA: TGTGCCAGCAGTGTAAGCGGGAGCTCCTACAATGAGCAGTACTTC
CDR3 protein: CASSVSGSSYNEQYF

clone size: NA
J gene: TRBJ2-5
V gene: TRBV11-2
D gene: NA
CDR3 DNA: TGTGCCAGCAGCTTAGTGGGCAGGTTACGAGAAGAAGAGACCCAGTACTTC
CDR3 protein: CASSLVGRLREEETQYF

clone size: NA
J gene: TRBJ2-7
V gene: TRBV7-8
D gene: NA
CDR3 DNA: TGTGCCAGCAGCTTAGAGGGCAAGTCCTACGAGCAGTACTTC
CDR3 protein: CASSLEGKSYEQYF

clone size: few
J gene: TRBJ2-5
V gene: TRBV10-3
D gene: TRBD2
CDR3 DNA: TGTGCCATCAGTGGGGGACTAGCGGGACTGGAGACCCAGTACTTC
CDR3 protein: CAISGGLAGLETQYF

clone size: many
J gene: TRBJ2-7
V gene: TRBV27
D gene: TRBD1
CDR3 DNA: TGTGCCAGCACTCTCTCGGGGACAGCCTCCTACGAGCAGTACTTC
CDR3 protein: CASTLSGTASYEQYF